The clone carrying this T cell receptor (beta chain) was seen more than once but under ten times. Antigen unknown. The data stem from a study of T cell repertoires in cytomegalovirus infection. Looking at the study overall: Well-studied HLA-B-restricted CMV epitopes were used in the study alongside recently identified HLA-C-restricted ones. Public TCR beta signature analysis indicated the presence of both CMV infection and matching HLA type.

TCRdb reprocessed the reads via MiXCR and lists one record per CDR3 protein. Counted here are about 220,000 distinct CDR3 sequences, around 40% occurring once; the ten biggest clones make up 55% to 70%. The CDR3 extends over 14 amino acids. Germline CDR1 reads MNHEY; CDR2 reads SMNVEV (reference sequence). V was clipped by 5 bases and J by 7 bases; unmatched bases: 7. The rearrangement uses TRBV27 and TRBJ1-1; 10 bases fit TRBD1. The receptor's source is a human donor in good health (CMV status not recorded). Some clones in this sample may be carry-over from other donors' samples. This specimen was CD8+ T cells from cultured PBMCs, taken from culture after CMV antigen stimulation. The CDR3 spells CASSPLDRGGEAFF. CDR3 DNA: TGTGCCAGCAGTCCACTGGACAGGGGGGGTGAAGCTTTCTTT.